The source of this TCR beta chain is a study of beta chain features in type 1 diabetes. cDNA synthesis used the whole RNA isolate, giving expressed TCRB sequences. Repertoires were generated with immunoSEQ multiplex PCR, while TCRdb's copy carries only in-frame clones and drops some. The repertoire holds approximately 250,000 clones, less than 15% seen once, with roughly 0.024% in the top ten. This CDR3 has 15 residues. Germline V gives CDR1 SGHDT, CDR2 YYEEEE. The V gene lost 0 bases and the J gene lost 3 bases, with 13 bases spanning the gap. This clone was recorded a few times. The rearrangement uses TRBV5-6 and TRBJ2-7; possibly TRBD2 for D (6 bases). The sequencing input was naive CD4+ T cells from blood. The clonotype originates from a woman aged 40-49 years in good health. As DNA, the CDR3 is TGTGCCAGCAGCTTGGTCGGAGGGTTCTTCTACGAGCAGTACTTC. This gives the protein CASSLVGGFFYEQYF.